The sequence of this T cell receptor beta chain was determined in a study of T-cell reconstitution after alpha-beta-depleted transplantation in children. Findings and caveats of the study: Hyperexpanded clones declined; after one year, newly produced T cells mostly supplied diversity. About two months after transplant, alpha-beta T cells reportedly came from several hundred expanded graft clones. Surviving thymic progenitors and recipient T cells were the source of high TCRbeta diversity at day 60 in some patients.

Unique molecular identifiers were incorporated into the prepared TCRbeta library. TCRdb ran MiXCR on the PCR reads and lists one entry per CDR3 protein. The sample lists some 600,000 distinct CDR3 sequences, over 10% seen once, with 2% to 2.5% in the top ten. Of note for this clonotype: Its target is not known.

The receptor was derived from a male patient between 10 and 17 years old who had a stem cell transplant for acute myeloid leukemia, so the T cells may come from the graft donor. This specimen consisted of PBMCs, mostly from graft donor cells, obtained 360 days after TCRalphabeta/CD19-depleted stem cell transplant.

DNA of the CDR3: TGTGCCAGCTCATCACTCCCGGCAGGGGACGAGCAGTACTTC. This sequence encodes CASSSLPAGDEQYF. The rearrangement links TRBV18 to TRBJ2-7; TRBD1 might be the D (6 bases). This CDR3 contains 14 residues. Trimming removed 5 bases from V and 5 bases from J, with 16 bases in between. CDR1 KGHSH and CDR2 LQKENI come from the germline V gene.